This T cell receptor (beta chain) derives from a study of T cell responses to AZD1222 COVID-19 vaccine. Libraries were prepared by immunoSEQ multiplex PCR; TCRdb keeps only in-frame clonotypes and omits some of them. This table has around 97,000 clones, 90% appearing once. V was clipped by 5 bases and J by 3 bases, with 13 bases between them. This CDR3 region has 14 residues. Germline CDR1 and CDR2: MNHEY and SVGEGT. Points on this clone: Its antigen is still unknown.

Study results and caveats: Repertoire samples came only from after the peak T cell response. Seropositive at baseline were only a handful of AZD1222 recipients. Rises in breadth and depth of Spike-specific TCRs came after two AZD1222 doses. Nearly half of spike-specific TCRs reportedly target unmutated variant regions.

The sequences come from peripheral blood, collected on day 0 of AZD1222 vaccination. This sequence originates from an adult in good health. The V gene is TRBV6-2 or TRBV6-3, the J gene TRBJ1-2, with D uncertain. The CDR3: CASSDTPPDYGYTF. The CDR3 nucleotides read TGTGCCAGCAGTGACACCCCCCCGGACTATGGCTACACCTTC.